A single sample gave rise to the 24 T cell receptor beta chains below, sequenced in a study of long-term antiretroviral therapy in people with HIV. Running of the v3.0 immunoSEQ assay took place at survey level. Sequencing was performed with immunoSEQ multiplex PCR; in TCRdb, only in-frame clones are kept and a portion is missing. The sample has about 42,000 clones, about 89% seen once. The sequencing here drew on unsorted PBMCs, taken 0.1 years before starting antiretroviral therapy. The receptors were gathered from a woman aged 45-60 years with HIV.

This clone was seen only once. This chain uses TRBV19 with TRBJ1-5; D is uncertain. CDR1 is LNHDA, CDR2 SQIVND, per germline (reference sequence). The CDR3 totals 14 residues. Trimming removed 3 bases from V and 4 bases from J, with 10 bases in between. The CDR3 DNA is TGTGCCAGTAGTATGGGAGGAGCTAATCAGCCCCAGCATTTT. This codes for CASSMGGANQPQHF.

This sequence joins TRBV5-1 and TRBJ2-7; D unresolved. There are 14 residues in the CDR3. Germline values: CDR1 SGHRS, CDR2 YFSETQ. The V and J ends lost 0 bases and 5 bases respectively, with 12 bases between them. This CDR3 is CASSLGRALDEQYF. DNA for the CDR3: TGCGCCAGCAGCTTGGGAAGGGCCCTGGACGAGCAGTACTTC.

This clone was picked up a small number of times. The genes are TRBV10-1 and TRBJ1-2; 7 positions match TRBD1. Germline values: CDR1 WNHNN, CDR2 SYGVQD (reference sequence). The CDR3 contains 12 residues. V shed 7 bases, J shed 9 bases, and the junction held 8 bases outside the gene matches. CDR3 region: CASTDREECYTF. CDR3 sequence (DNA): TGCGCCAGCACCGACAGGGAGGAATGCTACACCTTC.

The chain has TRBV27 and TRBJ1-3; D call uncertain. The germline CDR1 and CDR2 sequences are MNHEY and SMNVEV (reference sequence). V lost 8 bases and J 0 bases, leaving 14 bases between the germline ends. The CDR3 has 15 amino acids. Written as DNA, the CDR3 is TGTGCCAGCGGGCCGGCAGACCTCTCTGGAAACACCATATATTTT. Translated: CASGPADLSGNTIYF.

V gene TRBV2 combines with J gene TRBJ1-1, with D tentatively TRBD1 (5 bases). The CDR3 extends over 14 amino acids. V gave up 2 bases and J gave up 4 bases, with 11 bases separating them. In germline, CDR1 is SNHLY, CDR2 FYNNEI. This CDR3 is CASSERGGATEAFF. The CDR3 nucleotides are TGTGCCAGCAGTGAAAGGGGTGGGGCCACTGAAGCTTTCTTT.

The V and J genes are TRBV7-3 and TRBJ2-2, with a tentative D call TRBD1 (5 bases). Germline CDR1 is SGHTA and CDR2 is FQGTGA. This CDR3 has 14 amino acids. V was clipped by 1 base and J by 6 bases, with 9 bases between them. The CDR3 DNA is TGTGCCAGCAGCTTAATCGTAGGGGCCGGGGAGCTGTTTTTT. The encoded protein is CASSLIVGAGELFF.

The chain employs TRBV6-1 and TRBJ2-7, with 9 bases aligning to TRBD1. Looked up from germline, CDR1 is MNHNS and CDR2 is SASEGT. The V segment lost 3 bases and the J segment 5 bases; nucleotides outside the gene matches: 8. The CDR3 loop spans 15 amino acids. CDR3 sequence: CASSEGQGLPDEQYF. CDR3 bases: TGTGCCAGCAGTGAGGGACAGGGCCTGCCAGACGAGCAGTACTTC.

This clone was picked up one time. The CDR3 nucleotides are TGCAGTGCTTCCCACACTGAAGCTTTCTTT. Protein: CSASHTEAFF. The chain combines TRBV20-1 with TRBJ1-1; D remains ambiguous. This CDR3 comprises 10 residues. Looked up from germline, CDR1 is DFQATT and CDR2 is SNEGSKA (reference sequence). Trimming pared 5 bases from V and 3 bases from J, leaving 4 bases between.

This chain links TRBV7-9 with TRBJ1-5; a weak D match, TRBD1 (6 bases). The germline V gene encodes CDR1 SEHNR and CDR2 FQNEAQ (reference sequence). This CDR3 has 15 residues. Trimming stripped 1 base from V and 4 bases from J, with 11 bases between. Here the CDR3 reads CASSLDRVPNQPQHF. CDR3 in DNA: TGTGCCAGCAGCTTAGACAGGGTCCCGAATCAGCCCCAGCATTTT. Variable domain in full (rest from reference TRBV7-9 and TRBJ1-5): DTGVSQNPRHKITKRGQNVTFRCDPISEHNRLYWYRQTLGQGPEFLTYFQNEAQLEKSRLLSDRFSAERPKGSFSTLEIQRTEQGDSAMYLCASSLDRVPNQPQHFGDGTRLSIL.

The chain uses TRBV14 and TRBJ1-3; D unclear. The CDR3 covers 15 residues. V lost 2 bases, J lost 0 bases, and 8 bases lay in between. In germline, CDR1 is SGHDN, CDR2 FVKESK. CDR3 sequence (DNA): TGTGCCAGCAGCCAAAGATCGTTCTCTGGAAACACCATATATTTT. Translation gives CASSQRSFSGNTIYF.

The chain links TRBV4-1 to TRBJ1-3; D is ambiguous. CDR1 MGHRA and CDR2 YSYEKL come from the germline V gene. The CDR3 runs 16 residues. Between the trimmed V and J ends, which lost 1 base and 0 bases, there was a span of 10 bases. CDR3 DNA sequence: TGCGCCAGCAGCCAAGCCCGGACCACCTCTGGAAACACCATATATTTT. Translated: CASSQARTTSGNTIYF.

The J gene is TRBJ2-7, the V gene TRBV7-6, with 7 bases identical to TRBD1. The junction had 6 bases not matched to a gene; V was cut back by 4 bases and J by 3 bases. Germline V CDR1 and CDR2: SGHVS, FNYEAQ. CDR3 length: 14 amino acids. CDR3 loop: CASSSLGQVYEQYF. The CDR3 DNA reads TGTGCCAGCAGCTCCCTAGGACAGGTCTACGAGCAGTACTTC.

About this clone itself: This CDR3 is also generated by other DNA sequences in the sample. The V gene is TRBV7-9, the J gene TRBJ2-5; D is undetermined. Germline V lookup: CDR1 SEHNR, CDR2 FQNEAQ (reference sequence). Trimming left V 4 bases short and J 2 bases short, with 2 bases between. The CDR3 is 11 residues long. Here the CDR3 reads CASSYQETQYF. The CDR3 coding sequence is TGTGCCAGCAGCTATCAAGAGACCCAGTACTTC.

This chain joins TRBV19 and TRBJ2-5; D unresolved. The CDR3 consists of 13 residues. The ends were cut back, 4 bases at V and 1 base at J, with 7 bases in the middle. Germline CDR1 and CDR2: LNHDA and SQIVND (reference sequence). The CDR3 nucleotides are TGTGCCAGTAGTAGGGTCAGCCAAGAGACCCAGTACTTC. It codes for CASSRVSQETQYF.

This chain connects TRBV19 to TRBJ1-3, with D maybe TRBD1 (5 bases). Trimming cost V 5 bases and J 0 bases, with 14 bases left between them. The CDR3 is 16 amino acids. CDR1 is LNHDA, CDR2 SQIVND, per germline (reference sequence). The DNA for the CDR3 is TGTGCCAGTAGTGAACGTACAGGAGTCTCTGGAAACACCATATATTTT. Protein: CASSERTGVSGNTIYF.

This chain links TRBV6-6 with TRBJ1-2; 7 bases agree with TRBD1. Per germline, CDR1 MNHNY and CDR2 SVGAGI (reference sequence). The trim removed 2 bases at V and 2 bases at J, leaving 2 bases unmatched. The CDR3 consists of 14 residues. This chain's CDR3 is CASSYADRNYGYTF. The CDR3 DNA is TGTGCCAGCAGTTACGCGGACAGGAACTATGGCTACACCTTC.

This clone is deemed medium-sized. The chain has TRBV21-1 and TRBJ1-5. TRBV21-1 is assigned pseudogene status. This CDR3 contains 15 residues. CDR3 sequence: CASSKHPNYCQPQHF. The CDR3 nucleotides read TGTGCCAGCAGCAAACACCCGAATTACTGCCAGCCCCAGCATTTT.

The rearrangement joins TRBV9 to TRBJ1-4; D is perhaps TRBD1 (5 bases). Germline V CDR1 and CDR2: SGDLS, YYNGEE. The CDR3 is 17 residues long. Trimming took 4 bases from V and 2 from J, leaving 18 bases between them. CDR3 loop: CASSPPRGGLTNEKLFF. The CDR3 bases are TGTGCCAGCAGCCCCCCGAGGGGCGGACTCACTAATGAAAAACTGTTTTTT.

As DNA, the CDR3 is TGTGCCTGGAGTTCACTCCGGGGCCAGGCCAATCAGCCCCAGCATTTT. It translates to CAWSSLRGQANQPQHF. The chain is built from TRBV30 and TRBJ1-5; D is perhaps TRBD1 (5 bases). Trimming shortened V by 2 bases and J by 3 bases, and 17 bases separated the two germline ends. Germline V gene lookup returns CDR1 GTSNPN and CDR2 SVGIG (reference sequence). This CDR3 is 16 amino acids long.

CDR3 region: CASSVGGQETIEQYF. In DNA form, the CDR3 reads TGTGCCAGCAGCGTAGGAGGACAGGAGACTATCGAGCAGTACTTC. V gene TRBV9 combines with J gene TRBJ2-7; 7 bases are shared with TRBD1. The V gene's germline CDR1 is SGDLS and CDR2 YYNGEE. V was pared by 0 bases and J by 6 bases, with 9 bases of the junction left unmatched. The CDR3 extends over 15 amino acids.

The chain is built from TRBV9 and TRBJ2-3, with 13 nucleotides matching TRBD2. CDR3 size: 16 residues. Per germline, CDR1 SGDLS and CDR2 YYNGEE. J gave up 3 bases and V 5 bases, and 6 bases lay outside the gene matches. The CDR3 DNA reads as TGTGCCAGCAGGGAAACTAGCGGGGGGGGGACAGATACGCAGTATTTT. This encodes CASRETSGGGTDTQYF.

This clone is a singleton in its sample. This chain joins TRBV4-3 and TRBJ2-4; 8 bases align to TRBD2. J was trimmed by 4 bases and V by 0 bases; bases with no gene match: 5. This CDR3 has 16 residues. Per germline, CDR1 LGHNA and CDR2 YSLEER. The CDR3 here is CASSQEAGLGKNIQYF. CDR3 DNA: TGCGCCAGCAGCCAAGAGGCGGGACTAGGGAAAAACATTCAGTACTTC.

This chain uses TRBV5-1 with TRBJ1-4, with TRBD1 identical over 9 bases. The CDR3 has 14 amino acids. V trimming: 4 bases; J trimming: 7 bases; junction bases outside the gene matches: 5. Looked up from germline, CDR1 is SGHRS and CDR2 is YFSETQ. The CDR3 loop is CASSVGQGSEKLFF. CDR3 nucleotide sequence: TGCGCCAGCAGCGTGGGACAGGGAAGTGAAAAACTGTTTTTT. Supplemented by reference TRBV5-1 and TRBJ1-4, the full variable domain reads KAGVTQTPRYLIKTRGQQVTLSCSPISGHRSVSWYQQTPGQGLQFLFEYFSETQRNKGNFPGRFSGRQFSNSRSEMNVSTLELGDSALYLCASSVGQGSEKLFFGSGTQLSVL.

The V call is TRBV5-1, the J call TRBJ1-6, with D possibly matching TRBD1 (5 bases). Germline CDR1 and CDR2: SGHRS and YFSETQ. V lost 0 bases and J lost 7, with 8 bases in between. This CDR3 has 14 amino acids. The CDR3 reads CASSLVQENSPLHF. CDR3 DNA: TGCGCCAGCAGCTTGGTACAGGAGAATTCACCCCTCCACTTT.